This T cell receptor (beta chain) comes out of a study of blood T cells in healthy people across ages. Only a few counts were recorded for this clonotype. Each sample yielded at least 6.5 million isolated PBMCs. This CDR3 has 14 amino acids. Trimming removed 6 bases at V and 3 bases at J, with 12 bases between. A second PCR of 7 to 11 cycles used a sample-barcoded 5' primer and a J-beta primer mix. TCRdb redid the calling of the 5' RACE reads with MiXCR, one entry per CDR3 protein. The sample shows 1.4 million to 1.5 million distinct CDR3 sequences, approximately 40% of them seen only once. This sequence joins TRBV12-3 or TRBV12-4 and TRBJ1-5, with a weak D call TRBD1 (5 bases). The sequenced sample consisted of blood. The source is a woman aged 18-35 years in good health. The CDR3 loop is CASSPAGTNQPQHF. The CDR3 nucleotides read TGTGCCAGCAGCCCGGCCGGGACCAATCAGCCCCAGCATTTT.